These 14 T cell receptor beta chains share one sample of origin, sequenced in a study of identical twins (dated by TCRdb to the mid-2010s). Libraries came from 5' RACE. The instrument given in TCRdb is Illumina HiSeq 2000. TCRdb trimmed the raw reads at Q25, called clones with MiXCR and kept productive beta chains. CDR3 protein duplicates are merged, each entry listing the most common genes and DNA. In this sample the table shows 600,000 to 700,000 distinct CDR3 sequences, around 20% of which occur a single time. The top ten hold around 4.5% of the sample. The same sample was also studied in work on T cells expressing NK-cell markers.

The specimen was PBMCs. Every receptor here comes from a young woman in good health.

This clonotype was seen ten or more times. The V and J genes are TRBV29-1 and TRBJ2-3, with 9 bases that match TRBD1. After removal of 7 bases from V and 1 base from J, the junction contained 6 bases not matched to a gene. Germline CDR1 and CDR2: SQVTM and ANQGSEA. The CDR3 consists of 14 residues. The CDR3 nucleotides are TGCAGCGCGAACAGGGGGCGCGGCACAGATACGCAGTATTTT. Its protein product is CSANRGRGTDTQYF.

J is TRBJ1-5 and V is TRBV5-5; D ambiguous. The CDR3 has 14 amino acids. The V end was cut by 1 base, the J end by 4 bases, with 9 bases between. Germline loops: CDR1 SGHKS, CDR2 YYEKEE (reference sequence). CDR3 region: CASSLSTANQPQHF. DNA for the CDR3: TGTGCCAGCAGCTTGAGTACAGCGAATCAGCCCCAGCATTTT.

This clonotype turned up a few times. V and J are TRBV20-1 and TRBJ1-1; no clear D. The length of the CDR3 is 11 residues. In germline, CDR1 is DFQATT, CDR2 SNEGSKA (reference sequence). V was clipped by 5 bases and J by 9 bases, with 13 bases between them. The CDR3 is CSARGRGQAFF. Here the CDR3 DNA reads TGCAGTGCTCGAGGACGGGGTCAAGCTTTCTTT.

This CDR3 reads CSASRSSSTDTQYF. CDR3 nucleotides: TGCAGTGCTTCGAGGTCCTCTAGCACAGATACGCAGTATTTT. The rearrangement uses TRBV20-1 and TRBJ2-3; D unclear. Germline lookup yields CDR1 DFQATT and CDR2 SNEGSKA (reference sequence). Trimming removed 5 bases at V and 0 bases at J, with 12 bases between. This CDR3 contains 14 residues.

The genes are TRBV5-1 and TRBJ2-7; no reliable D call. This CDR3 has 13 amino acids. V lost 0 bases to trimming and J lost 4 bases, with 8 bases between them. Germline-derived CDR1 and CDR2 are SGHRS and YFSETQ. The CDR3 coding sequence is TGCGCCAGCAGCTTGGTCTTGGAATACGAGCAGTACTTC. Translating gives CASSLVLEYEQYF. The full variable domain, rest sourced from reference TRBV5-1 and TRBJ2-7, is KAGVTQTPRYLIKTRGQQVTLSCSPISGHRSVSWYQQTPGQGLQFLFEYFSETQRNKGNFPGRFSGRQFSNSRSEMNVSTLELGDSALYLCASSLVLEYEQYFGPGTRLTVT.

This clonotype has more than one count but fewer than ten. The chain combines TRBV20-1 with TRBJ2-7; D might be TRBD1 (7 bases). Trimming took off 3 bases at V and 0 bases at J, with 12 bases between the two ends. The CDR3 extends over 14 amino acids. Germline assignment: CDR1 DFQATT and CDR2 SNEGSKA (reference sequence). CDR3: CSASGGQISYEQYF. The CDR3 nucleotides are TGCAGTGCTAGCGGGGGACAGATCTCCTACGAGCAGTACTTC.

This clonotype showed up just a few times. V and J are TRBV7-9 and TRBJ2-7, with 9 positions matching TRBD2. With 5 bases clipped from V and 1 base from J, the junction kept 12 bases outside the gene matches. Germline lookup yields CDR1 SEHNR and CDR2 FQNEAQ (reference sequence). This CDR3 has 17 amino acids. CDR3 nucleotides: TGTGCCAGCAGCCGGGTAGTGGGCCTAGCGGGGTCCTACGAGCAGTACTTC. This translates into CASSRVVGLAGSYEQYF.

This chain connects TRBV6-1 to TRBJ2-2; the D call may be TRBD1 or TRBD2 (5 bases each). V gave up 6 bases and J gave up 2 bases, with 10 bases separating them. Looked up from germline, CDR1 is MNHNS and CDR2 is SASEGT. The CDR3 has 14 residues. The CDR3, as DNA: TGTGCCAGCAGGAGCCGGGACAACACCGGGGAGCTGTTTTTT. Translating gives CASRSRDNTGELFF.

This clonotype was seen a handful of times. This chain links TRBV12-3 or TRBV12-4 with TRBJ2-7, with D possibly being TRBD2 (5 bases). Trimming cost V 3 bases and J 6 bases, with 9 bases left between them. The CDR3 is 12 residues long. The CDR3: CASSFGVPEQYF. The DNA of the CDR3 is TGTGCCAGCAGTTTCGGGGTCCCCGAGCAGTACTTC.

A few counts support this clonotype. The rearrangement links TRBV9 to TRBJ1-2; D not resolved. The CDR3 sequence is 11 residues long. Germline assignment: CDR1 SGDLS and CDR2 YYNGEE. The V gene lost 4 bases and the J gene lost 7 bases, with 8 bases spanning the gap. The CDR3 here is CASSQESGYTF. As DNA, the CDR3 is TGTGCCAGCAGCCAAGAGAGTGGCTACACCTTC.

In nucleotides, the CDR3 is TGTGCCAGCAGTTACTTGGCGGGTAGAGATACGCAGTATTTT. Translated, it gives CASSYLAGRDTQYF. The chain links TRBV6-2 or TRBV6-3 to TRBJ2-3; maybe TRBD2 (5 bases). The CDR3 length is 14 residues. Trimming pared 1 base from V and 5 bases from J, leaving 10 bases between. Germline CDR1 is MNHEY and CDR2 is SVGEGT.

This clonotype was detected once. The gene calls are TRBV29-1 and TRBJ2-1, with D perhaps assigned TRBD1 or TRBD2 (5 bases each). Per the germline V gene, CDR1 is SQVTM and CDR2 is ANQGSEA. The V and J ends lost 7 bases and 8 bases respectively, with 15 bases between them. The CDR3 runs 12 residues. The CDR3 protein is CSAQEVGDEQFF. DNA for the CDR3: TGCAGCGCCCAGGAGGTGGGGGATGAGCAGTTCTTC.

The J gene is TRBJ2-1, the V gene TRBV29-1; no clear D. CDR1 SQVTM and CDR2 ANQGSEA come from the germline V gene. The CDR3 spans 14 residues. The V and J ends lost 5 bases and 3 bases respectively, with 14 bases between them. The CDR3 DNA reads TGCAGCGTTTTGGGGTCCCGCGTCTACAATGAGCAGTTCTTC. Its protein is CSVLGSRVYNEQFF.

The chain recombines TRBV5-1 with TRBJ2-1; D is unresolved. CDR3 length equals 13 residues. The V and J ends lost 3 bases and 6 bases respectively, with 10 bases between them. Germline V gives CDR1 SGHRS, CDR2 YFSETQ. CDR3 sequence (DNA): TGCGCCAGCAGCTCATTGACTGGCAATGAGCAGTTCTTC. Protein: CASSSLTGNEQFF.